These 23 T cell receptor beta chains share one sample of origin, sequenced in a study of cytomegalovirus exposure and HLA in healthy donors. PCR involved 60 Vbeta and 13 Jbeta primers. Generated by immunoSEQ multiplex PCR, the TCRdb table keeps only in-frame clones and is missing some. Found here are some 100,000 clones, approximately 70% of them singletons; the top ten hold 4% to 5.5%. Sample: PBMCs. The receptors shown here come from a young woman in good health and CMV-seropositive.

The rearrangement joins TRBV7-2 to TRBJ2-7; 10 positions agree with TRBD1. Trimming cost V 2 bases and J 7 bases; bases outside gene matches: 5. CDR1 is SGHTA, CDR2 FQGNSA, per germline. The CDR3 length is 14 residues. This CDR3 reads CASSLRQGADEQYF. CDR3 DNA: TGTGCCAGCAGCTTACGACAGGGGGCTGATGAGCAGTACTTC.

This rearrangement joins TRBV4-1 to TRBJ2-7; the D is unclear. Germline V CDR1 and CDR2: MGHRA, YSYEKL. The CDR3 runs 14 residues. V dropped 0 bases and J dropped 3 bases, with 9 bases sitting between them. The CDR3 loop reads CASSQEGGDYEQYF. The CDR3, as DNA: TGCGCCAGCAGCCAAGAAGGCGGTGACTACGAGCAGTACTTC.

The genes are TRBV6-5 and TRBJ1-3, with D uncertain. V lost 2 bases and J 0 bases, leaving 8 bases between the germline ends. Per the germline V gene, CDR1 is MNHEY and CDR2 is SVGAGI. The CDR3 contains 15 residues. CDR3 residues: CASSYQRSSGNTIYF. CDR3 coding DNA: TGTGCCAGCAGTTACCAGAGGAGCTCTGGAAACACCATATATTTT.

The CDR3 nucleotides are TGTGCCTGGACTCACCAACAGGGAACTCAGCCCCAGCATTTT. Translating it yields CAWTHQQGTQPQHF. The V and J genes are TRBV30 and TRBJ1-5; maybe TRBD1 (6 bases). This CDR3 has 14 residues. Trimming pared 4 bases from V and 6 bases from J, leaving 16 bases between. CDR1 and CDR2 (germline): GTSNPN, SVGIG (reference sequence).

The V gene is TRBV18, the J gene TRBJ2-7; 10 nucleotides align to TRBD2. Unmatched junction bases numbered 9, after V lost 4 bases and J lost 6 bases. The CDR3 is made up of 15 amino acids. Germline V gives CDR1 KGHSH, CDR2 LQKENI. CDR3 in DNA: TGTGCCAGCTCACAGCTCGCTAGCGGGAGTGGCGAGCAGTACTTC. It is translated as CASSQLASGSGEQYF.

The genes are TRBV29-1 and TRBJ1-1, with TRBD1 as a possible D gene (5 bases). The CDR3 is made up of 12 amino acids. The germline gives CDR1 SQVTM, CDR2 ANQGSEA. V was clipped by 6 bases and J by 4 bases, with 12 bases between them. The CDR3 DNA reads TGCAGCGTCAACGGGGGGACCACTGAAGCTTTCTTT. Its protein product is CSVNGGTTEAFF. The full variable domain, completed using reference TRBV29-1 and TRBJ1-1, is SAVISQKPSRDICQRGTSLTIQCQVDSQVTMMFWYRQQPGQSLTLIATANQGSEATYESGFVIDKFPISRPNLTFSTLTVSNMSPEDSSIYLCSVNGGTTEAFFGQGTRLTVV.

The genes are TRBV5-1 and TRBJ2-5; 7 nucleotides match TRBD1. Germline assignment: CDR1 SGHRS and CDR2 YFSETQ. The junction had 11 bases not matched to a gene; V was cut back by 7 bases and J by 5 bases. This CDR3 comprises 14 residues. This chain's CDR3 is CASAEGQGEETQYF. The CDR3 coding sequence is TGCGCCAGCGCCGAAGGGCAGGGGGAGGAGACCCAGTACTTC.

This chain uses TRBV7-9 with TRBJ1-4, with D tentatively TRBD1 (5 bases). CDR1 is SEHNR, CDR2 FQNEAQ, per germline (reference sequence). This CDR3 region has 14 residues. V lost 3 bases and J 0 bases, leaving 5 bases between the germline ends. The CDR3 DNA reads TGTGCCAGCAGCTTGGACACAACTAATGAAAAACTGTTTTTT. Protein: CASSLDTTNEKLFF.

The chain couples TRBV5-1 to TRBJ2-7; 7 nucleotides align to TRBD2. The CDR3 is made up of 17 amino acids. Losses at the gene ends were 0 bases for V and 0 bases for J; bases not matched to a gene: 9. Germline V gene data show CDR1 as SGHRS and CDR2 as YFSETQ. The CDR3 bases are TGCGCCAGCAGCTTGGCCCCTAGCGGACCGACCTCCTACGAGCAGTACTTC. Translated: CASSLAPSGPTSYEQYF.

This rearrangement joins TRBV6-1 to TRBJ1-5; D is possibly TRBD1 (6 bases). Germline CDR1 and CDR2: MNHNS and SASEGT. The ends were cut back, 6 bases at V and 0 bases at J, with 9 bases in the middle. The CDR3 sequence is 14 residues long. CDR3 protein: CASRGTSSNQPQHF. CDR3 coding DNA: TGTGCCAGCAGGGGGACATCTAGCAATCAGCCCCAGCATTTT.

This sequence joins TRBV4-3 and TRBJ2-4; perhaps TRBD2 as D (5 bases). This CDR3 is 16 amino acids long. Trimming shortened V by 0 bases and J by 0 bases, and 9 bases separated the two germline ends. CDR1 is LGHNA, CDR2 YSLEER, per germline. The CDR3 coding sequence is TGCGCCAGCAGCCAAGATAGCGATGTAGCCAAAAACATTCAGTACTTC. It yields the protein CASSQDSDVAKNIQYF.

CDR3 in DNA: TGTGCCAGCAGCCGCACTAGCGGTCCCTACAATGAGCAGTTCTTC. It is translated as CASSRTSGPYNEQFF. This sequence joins TRBV28 and TRBJ2-1, with 8 bases lining up with TRBD2. Germline CDR1 reads MDHEN; CDR2 reads SYDVKM. The ends lost 6 bases at V and 2 bases at J; junction bases unmatched: 6. The CDR3 consists of 15 residues.

The rearrangement joins TRBV19 to TRBJ1-5; D is unclear. This CDR3 contains 15 residues. V was cut by 9 bases and J by 4 bases, with 19 bases left in between. Germline-derived CDR1 and CDR2 are LNHDA and SQIVND (reference sequence). The CDR3 nucleotides read TGTGCCAGCCAAATCGGTGGACTGGGTAATCAGCCCCAGCATTTT. This encodes CASQIGGLGNQPQHF. The full variable domain, its missing parts supplied by reference TRBV19 and TRBJ1-5, is DGGITQSPKYLFRKEGQNVTLSCEQNLNHDAMYWYRQDPGQGLRLIYYSQIVNDFQKGDIAEGYSVSREKKESFPLTVTSAQKNPTAFYLCASQIGGLGNQPQHFGDGTRLSIL.

J is TRBJ2-7 and V is TRBV28; TRBD2 is a possible D gene (6 bases). The germline V gene has CDR1 MDHEN and CDR2 SYDVKM. This CDR3 comprises 15 residues. The V end lost 7 bases, the J end lost 5 bases, and 21 bases lay between the germline ends. The CDR3 DNA reads TGTGCCAGCACCCCCGGGGCGGGGATCCTAGACGAGCAGTACTTC. Protein sequence: CASTPGAGILDEQYF.

The CDR3 coding sequence is TGTGCCAGCAGCTTGCAGACAGGTCCCGGGGAGCTGTTTTTT. Its translation: CASSLQTGPGELFF. The chain has TRBV7-2 and TRBJ2-2, with D possibly TRBD1 on 6 matching bases. Between the trimmed V and J ends, which lost 3 bases and 6 bases, there was a span of 11 bases. Germline loops: CDR1 SGHTA, CDR2 FQGNSA. The CDR3 contains 14 residues.

The chain has TRBV6-5 and TRBJ1-4, with TRBD1 matching over 9 bases. The CDR3 has 14 amino acids. Germline-derived CDR1 and CDR2 are MNHEY and SVGAGI. V lost 2 bases, J lost 7 bases, and 2 bases stayed unmatched. CDR3 sequence: CASSYGTGPEKLFF. The CDR3 nucleotides are TGTGCCAGCAGTTACGGGACAGGGCCTGAAAAACTGTTTTTT.

The genes are TRBV7-7 and TRBJ1-1, with unresolved D. Germline V lookup: CDR1 SSHAT, CDR2 FNYEAQ (reference sequence). Trimming stripped 6 bases from V and 0 bases from J, with 8 bases between. This CDR3 is built from 13 residues. The CDR3 region is CASSTTMNTEAFF. As DNA, the CDR3 is TGTGCCAGCAGTACAACAATGAACACTGAAGCTTTCTTT.

The chain joins TRBV4-1 to TRBJ2-1; 7 bases fit TRBD2. V dropped 3 bases and J dropped 5; count of bases not matched to a gene: 7. The germline V gene has CDR1 MGHRA and CDR2 YSYEKL. This CDR3 spans 15 amino acids. The CDR3: CASSQIWTSNNEQFF. The CDR3, as DNA: TGCGCCAGCAGCCAGATTTGGACTAGTAACAATGAGCAGTTCTTC.

This clone was observed a single time. The rearrangement joins TRBV9 to TRBJ2-1; D unclear. Trimming stripped 0 bases from V and 4 bases from J, with 14 bases between. CDR1 SGDLS and CDR2 YYNGEE come from the germline V gene. There are 16 residues in the CDR3. The CDR3 here is CASSVGATIAYNEQFF. CDR3 in DNA: TGTGCCAGCAGCGTAGGGGCTACAATTGCTTACAATGAGCAGTTCTTC.

The chain is built from TRBV7-2 and TRBJ1-1; the D is unclear. Trimming stripped 1 base from V and 5 bases from J, with 2 bases between. The CDR3 covers 11 residues. The germline V gene encodes CDR1 SGHTA and CDR2 FQGNSA. DNA for the CDR3: TGTGCCAGCAGCTTAGTAACTGAAGCTTTCTTT. Translation gives CASSLVTEAFF.

This clone was seen only a few times. The J gene is TRBJ2-3, the V gene TRBV27; TRBD2 is a possible D gene (6 bases). CDR3 length equals 14 residues. Looked up from germline, CDR1 is MNHEY and CDR2 is SMNVEV (reference sequence). V dropped 3 bases and J dropped 2 bases, with 9 bases sitting between them. The CDR3 reads CASSLVAATDTQYF. CDR3 in DNA: TGTGCCAGCAGTTTGGTAGCGGCCACAGATACGCAGTATTTT.

The V gene is TRBV4-3, the J gene TRBJ2-6, with a possible D match to TRBD2 (5 bases). V dropped 0 bases and J dropped 4 bases, with 10 bases sitting between them. Germline values: CDR1 LGHNA, CDR2 YSLEER. The CDR3 totals 16 residues. This chain's CDR3 is CASSQDGSLGANVLTF. CDR3 bases: TGCGCCAGCAGCCAAGATGGGAGCCTAGGGGCCAACGTCCTGACTTTC.

CDR3 region: CASSFTGTGINYGYTF. CDR3 bases: TGTGCCAGCAGTTTTACCGGGACAGGGATTAACTATGGCTACACCTTC. The chain uses TRBV27 and TRBJ1-2; 9 nucleotides line up with TRBD1. There are 16 residues in the CDR3. Trimming at V came to 3 bases and at J to 1 base, leaving 6 bases not matched to a gene. The V gene's germline CDR1 is MNHEY and CDR2 SMNVEV (reference sequence).